Listed below are T cell receptor beta chains from one sample, sequenced in a study of PD-1 blockade in mismatch repair-deficient tumors. The assay was immunoSEQ multiplex PCR, and TCRdb's table has in-frame clones only and misses some. The sample carries over 30,000 clones, over 80% recorded once. The sample in question was PBMCs, obtained around 6 weeks after starting pembrolizumab. These receptors were obtained from an adult with mismatch repair-deficient cancer. The CDR3 runs from the conserved cysteine through the conserved F or W. A D gene is named only where the DNA matches it firmly. Clone sizes are given selectively: once, few, many, or a class where the clone is expanded.

NA	TRBJ1-5	TRBV27	few	TGTGCCAGCAGTTTTGGGCAGAGCAATCAGCCCCAGCATTTT	CASSFGQSNQPQHF
TRBD1	TRBJ1-2	TRBV19	NA	TGTGCTGCAGCTAGGGGGCAGGACTATGGCTACACCTTC	CAAARGQDYGYTF
NA	TRBJ2-2	TRBV6-5	NA	TGTGCCAGCAGGCTTCCGGGACTCGACACCGGGGAGCTGTTTTTT	CASRLPGLDTGELFF
NA	TRBJ1-6	TRBV7-8	once	TGTGCCAGCAGCTTCCGAGGTGCCACATCTTCCGGGAATAATTCACCCCTCCACTTT	CASSFRGATSSGNNSPLHF
NA	TRBJ2-2	TRBV7-9	NA	TGTGCCAGCAGCTTATCTGCCTCAGGGCGTCGGGAGCTGTTTTTT	CASSLSASGRRELFF
NA	TRBJ1-5	TRBV6-1	NA	TGTGCCAGCAGTGAAATCCCAGGGGCGGGTCAGCCCCAGCATTTT	CASSEIPGAGQPQHF
NA	TRBJ2-3	TRBV28	NA	TGTGCCAGCAGTTTCCTATCCACAGATACGCAGTATTTT	CASSFLSTDTQYF
NA	TRBJ2-3	TRBV28	NA	TGTGCCAGCAGTCCCCTTGCCTGGTGGGAGGAAGGCACAGATACGCAGTATTTT	CASSPLAWWEEGTDTQYF
TRBD2	TRBJ2-7	TRBV7-3	NA	TGTGCCAGCAGCTCCGACCCAGGACTAGCGGGAGTCTACGAGCAGTACTTC	CASSSDPGLAGVYEQYF
NA	TRBJ2-3	TRBV7-3	NA	TGTGCCAGCAGCTTAACGGCACCCTTGAGAGGTCTTTTCCTGTCGGCCGGGGGCACAGATACGCAGTATTTT	CASSLTAPLRGLFLSAGGTDTQYF
NA	TRBJ2-1	TRBV7-9	NA	TGTGCCAGCAGCTTTTACAGGAATTACAATGAGCAGTTCTTC	CASSFYRNYNEQFF
TRBD2	TRBJ2-1	TRBV4-2	NA	TGTGCCAGCAGCCAAGCCAGCGGCCTAGCGGGAGTTTACAATGAGCAGTTCTTC	CASSQASGLAGVYNEQFF
NA	TRBJ1-5	TRBV28	NA	TGTGCCAGCAGTTTAAGCAGGGTTGATCAGCCCCAGCATTTT	CASSLSRVDQPQHF
TRBD1	TRBJ2-3	TRBV7-9	once	TGTGCCAGCAGCCCGGGACCCGGGACAGGGGAGGGAGATACGCAGTATTTT	CASSPGPGTGEGDTQYF
TRBD1	TRBJ2-5	TRBV18	NA	TGTGCCAGCTCACCACCTCAGGGACAGGGGATGAAGACCCAGTACTTC	CASSPPQGQGMKTQYF
NA	TRBJ2-5	TRBV29-1	NA	TGCAGCGTGGACAGACAAGAGACCCAGTACTTC	CSVDRQETQYF
NA	TRBJ2-7	TRBV28	once	TGTGCCAGCAGCAAGGACTGGGGTCAGTACTTC	CASSKDWGQYF
TRBD2	TRBJ2-3	TRBV7-3	NA	TGTGCCAGCGCAGATAGGGGACTAGCGGGAGCCGCAGATACGCAGTATTTT	CASADRGLAGAADTQYF
TRBD2	TRBJ2-7	TRBV28	NA	TGTGCCAGCAGTCCTAGCGGGAGGACCTCCTACGAGCAGTACTTC	CASSPSGRTSYEQYF
TRBD1	TRBJ1-1	TRBV28	once	TGTGCCGGCCGGGACAGGGGGAACACTGAAGCTTTCTTT	CAGRDRGNTEAFF
TRBD2	TRBJ2-7	TRBV9	NA	TGTGCCAGCAGCCCCCAGGGACTATCCAAGACTTACGAGCAGTACTTC	CASSPQGLSKTYEQYF
TRBD2	TRBJ2-7	TRBV20-1	few	TGCAGCAGACTAGCGGGAGACGAGCAGTACTTC	CSRLAGDEQYF
TRBD2	TRBJ2-7	TRBV28	few	TGTGCCAGCACCCCCCCGGGACTAGCCTACGAGCAGTACTTC	CASTPPGLAYEQYF
NA	TRBJ2-7	TRBV28	NA	TGTGCCAGCAGTCCCCTCCCCTCCTACGAGCAGTACTTC	CASSPLPSYEQYF
NA	TRBJ2-7	TRBV28	few	TGTGCCAGCAGTTTACCCGGGCCCGGGGTTAACGAGCAGTACTTC	CASSLPGPGVNEQYF
NA	TRBJ2-1	TRBV7-9	NA	TGTGCCAGCACCGTCCAGCAGGATGAGCAGTTCTTC	CASTVQQDEQFF
NA	TRBJ2-3	TRBV18	NA	TGTGCCAGCTCACCCCTCCCGGGACAAGGGTTTGGGAGCTCTAGCACAGATACGCAGTATTTT	CASSPLPGQGFGSSSTDTQYF
TRBD1	TRBJ1-4	TRBV18	NA	TGTGCCAGCTCCCGCGGACAGGTTGGGAATGAAAAACTGTTTTTT	CASSRGQVGNEKLFF
NA	TRBJ1-1	TRBV6-1	NA	TGTGCCAGCAAGCGGGGAGGGTACACTGAAGCTTTCTTT	CASKRGGYTEAFF
NA	TRBJ2-1	TRBV1	NA	TGCACCAGCAGCCAAGACGGGACTAGCGGGAGAGTCGGCTACAATGAGCAGTTCTTC	CTSSQDGTSGRVGYNEQFF
NA	TRBJ2-1	TRBV19	NA	TGTGCCAGTAGTATAGGACGGGCCTTCGGCGGGCGCTCCTACAATGAGCAGTTCTTC	CASSIGRAFGGRSYNEQFF
NA	TRBJ2-5	TRBV7-2	NA	TGTGCCAGCAGCTTAGGGTTCGGGACTTTTCAGTACTTC	CASSLGFGTFQYF
NA	TRBJ2-7	TRBV5-1	few	TGCGCCAGCAGCTTGGCTTCCGTCCGGACACGAGGAGACGAGCAGTACTTC	CASSLASVRTRGDEQYF
NA	TRBJ1-2	TRBV5-1	NA	TGCGCCAGTCCAGGGCCCCCGAGTTCCGGTGGCTACACCTTC	CASPGPPSSGGYTF
NA	TRBJ1-1	TRBV28	NA	TGTGCCGGCGGGGAGGGGAAAACTGAAGCTTTCTTT	CAGGEGKTEAFF
TRBD1	TRBJ2-1	TRBV28	NA	TGTGCCAGCAGTCCCGGACAGGCAGTTGGCAACAATGAGCAGTTCTTC	CASSPGQAVGNNEQFF
TRBD1	TRBJ2-7	TRBV10-3	NA	TGTGCCATCAGCGAACAGGGGGCAACCTACGAGCAGTACTTC	CAISEQGATYEQYF
NA	TRBJ2-1	TRBV29-1	NA	TGCAGCGTTGATTCGGTGGAGGAGCGGAGCTCCTACAATGAGCAGTTCTTC	CSVDSVEERSSYNEQFF
NA	TRBJ2-7	TRBV14	NA	TGTGCCAGCAGCAAAAGGCAGGGCGGCGAGCAGTACTTC	CASSKRQGGEQYF
TRBD1	TRBJ2-7	TRBV5-4	NA	TGTGCCAGCAGCTTTTTTGGGGGACAGGGAGTCGAGCAGTACTTC	CASSFFGGQGVEQYF
NA	TRBJ2-1	TRBV10-1	NA	TGCGCCAGAGTGACATCTCCGAGCTCCTACAATGAGCAGTTCTTC	CARVTSPSSYNEQFF
TRBD2	TRBJ2-3	TRBV9	NA	TGTGCCAGCAGCGCAGCGGGGCGGGAGAGGAATACGCAGTATTTT	CASSAAGRERNTQYF
NA	TRBJ2-1	TRBV6-5	NA	TGTGCCAGCAGTTACTCGGAGCGTGATGAGCAGTTCTTC	CASSYSERDEQFF
TRBD2	TRBJ2-1	TRBV28	few	TGTGCCAGCAGTTTCGAGTTCCAGCGGGAGGGCCTAGAGGTGTCTCGTGAGCAGTTCTTC	CASSFEFQREGLEVSREQFF